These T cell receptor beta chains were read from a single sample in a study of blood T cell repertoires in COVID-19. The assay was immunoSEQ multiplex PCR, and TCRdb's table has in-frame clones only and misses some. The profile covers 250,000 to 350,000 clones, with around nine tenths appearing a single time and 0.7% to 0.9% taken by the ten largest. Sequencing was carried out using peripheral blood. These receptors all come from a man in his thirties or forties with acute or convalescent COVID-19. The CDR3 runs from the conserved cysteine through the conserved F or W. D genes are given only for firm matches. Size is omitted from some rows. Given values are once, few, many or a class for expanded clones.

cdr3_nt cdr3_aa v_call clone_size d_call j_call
TGTGCCAGCAGTTACTCCCGGGACAGCGAAAATTCACCCCTCCACTTT CASSYSRDSENSPLHF TRBV6-5 . TRBD1 TRBJ1-6
TGTGCCTGGGGAGATATATTAAGCGGGAGTTACTACGAGCAGTACTTC CAWGDILSGSYYEQYF TRBV30 . TRBD2 TRBJ2-7
TGTGCCTGGAGAGCTGGGACAGCCCAAAGGGAGACCCAGTACTTC CAWRAGTAQRETQYF TRBV30 . TRBD1 TRBJ2-5
TGTGCTAGTGGCACTATGGGGGGGTCCACTGAAGCTTTCTTT CASGTMGGSTEAFF TRBV12-5 . . TRBJ1-1
TGCGCCAGCAGCTACACCCGGGACAACTCCTACGAGCAGTACTTC CASSYTRDNSYEQYF TRBV5-1 once . TRBJ2-7
TGTGCCAGCAGCCAGTGGGGGGAAGGCCCGAACTATGGCTACACCTTC CASSQWGEGPNYGYTF TRBV7-9 . . TRBJ1-2
TGTGCCAGCTCACCAAGCGCAACTAATGAAAAACTGTTTTTT CASSPSATNEKLFF TRBV18 few . TRBJ1-4
TGTGCCAGCAGCTCCACAGAGCTGAACACCGGGGAGCTGTTTTTT CASSSTELNTGELFF TRBV7-6 . . TRBJ2-2
TGTGCCAGCAGTTACTCGGGCGGGGCTTGGACCACTGAAGCTTTCTTT CASSYSGGAWTTEAFF TRBV6-5 . . TRBJ1-1
TGCGCCAGCAGCCCCGATGGGGGACACAGAAGAAGAGCTTTCTTT CASSPDGGHRRRAFF TRBV4-1 . . TRBJ1-1
TGCGCCAGCAGCTTGGCTGCGACAGCCGGTCCCGGGGAGCTGTTTTTT CASSLAATAGPGELFF TRBV5-1 . . TRBJ2-2
TGTGCCAGCAGTACAGGGAATCAGCCCCAGCATTTT CASSTGNQPQHF TRBV12-3/TRBV12-4 . . TRBJ1-5
TGTGCCTGGAGTGCTCGGGACAGGGGTCCCTATGGCTACACCTTC CAWSARDRGPYGYTF TRBV30 . TRBD1 TRBJ1-2
TGCAGCGTCCCTGACAGGGACTATGGCTACACCTTC CSVPDRDYGYTF TRBV29-1 . TRBD1 TRBJ1-2
TGTGCCAGCAGCAGCAGACAGGGATTAGATACGCAGTATTTT CASSSRQGLDTQYF TRBV5-8 . TRBD1 TRBJ2-3
TGTGCCAGCAGTTTGGTGGGACAACGAAAACTGTTTTTT CASSLVGQRKLFF TRBV28 . . TRBJ1-4
TGTGCCAGCAGCTTACTTCGGGGGTCTGGAAACACCATATATTTT CASSLLRGSGNTIYF TRBV11-2 . . TRBJ1-3
TGTGCCAGCAGCTTAGGAGGGACAGGGATCTATGGCTACACCTTC CASSLGGTGIYGYTF TRBV7-2 . TRBD1 TRBJ1-2
TGTGCCAGCAGTTTATATTTCCCGAATACTCCTCCTGGAAACACCATATATTTT CASSLYFPNTPPGNTIYF TRBV28 . . TRBJ1-3
TGTGCCAGCTCACTGCTAGGGGTTTCCTACGAGCAGTACTTC CASSLLGVSYEQYF TRBV18 . . TRBJ2-7
TGTGCCAGCAGTGACTCGATAGGGGGGGGTAGCACAGATACGCAGTATTTT CASSDSIGGGSTDTQYF TRBV6-4 . . TRBJ2-3
TGTGCCACCAGTGCGAGGGACAGGGGAGAATATCAGCCCCAGCATTTT CATSARDRGEYQPQHF TRBV24-1 . TRBD1 TRBJ1-5
TGTGCCAGCAGTTTAAGTCCGGGACAGGCGGGACTAGCGGGATTAAATGAGCAGTTCTTC CASSLSPGQAGLAGLNEQFF TRBV27 . TRBD2 TRBJ2-1
TGTGCCAGCAGTGATATACATAGCAATCAGCCCCAGCATTTT CASSDIHSNQPQHF TRBV6-2/TRBV6-3 . . TRBJ1-5
TGCGCCAGCAGCCAAGTTTCGGGGGGGCGTTTGGGTGAGCAGTTCTTC CASSQVSGGRLGEQFF TRBV4-1 once TRBD2 TRBJ2-1
TGCGCCAGCAGCGGAGGACAGGGAACTAGCAATCAGCCCCAGCATTTT CASSGGQGTSNQPQHF TRBV10-2 few TRBD1 TRBJ1-5